One and the same sample provided the 32 T cell receptor beta chains below, sequenced in a study of T cell repertoires in cytomegalovirus infection. A single record per CDR3 protein comes from TCRdb applying MiXCR to the reads. Of a few hundred thousand distinct CDR3 sequences in the sample, 40% are singletons; the top ten hold 48%. What these receptors recognize is not known. The sample was cultured PBMCs, taken from culture after CMV antigen stimulation. The receptors originated from a human donor in good health (CMV status not recorded). Some clones in this sample may be carry-over from other donors' samples.

V usage is TRBV28 and J usage is TRBJ2-5; TRBD1 aligns across 7 bases. CDR1 and CDR2 from the germline V gene are MDHEN and SYDVKM. The trim removed 7 bases at V and 5 bases at J, leaving 7 bases unmatched. The CDR3 length is 13 residues. CDR3: CASKKGGTETQYF. In DNA, the CDR3 is TGTGCCAGCAAAAAAGGGGGCACTGAGACCCAGTACTTC. The whole variable domain, filled in from reference TRBV28 and TRBJ2-5, reads DVKVTQSSRYLVKRTGEKVFLECVQDMDHENMFWYRQDPGLGLRLIYFSYDVKMKEKGDIPEGYSVSREKKERFSLILESASTNQTSMYLCASKKGGTETQYFGPGTRLLVL.

V is TRBV6-2 or TRBV6-3 and J is TRBJ2-5; 7 nucleotides match TRBD1. This CDR3 has 14 residues. CDR1 and CDR2 from the germline V gene are MNHEY and SVGEGT. V was pared by 5 bases and J by 1 base, with 4 bases of the junction left unmatched. The CDR3 coding sequence is TGTGCCAGCAGTAACCGGGACAGCCAAGAGACCCAGTACTTC. Protein: CASSNRDSQETQYF.

J is TRBJ2-1 and V is TRBV2, with D perhaps TRBD2 (6 bases). The CDR3 has 16 residues. V dropped 6 bases and J dropped 2 bases, with 17 bases sitting between them. Germline V gene sequence: CDR1 SNHLY, CDR2 FYNNEI. The CDR3 nucleotides read TGTGCCAGCAGGGACCCTAGCGAGTTAGCCTACAATGAGCAGTTCTTC. Amino acids: CASRDPSELAYNEQFF.

This clonotype came up a few times. The chain has TRBV7-6 and TRBJ1-5, with 9 bases that match TRBD1. Trimming at V came to 5 bases and at J to 7 bases, leaving 6 bases not matched to a gene. There are 14 residues in the CDR3. CDR1 SGHVS and CDR2 FNYEAQ come from the germline V gene. The CDR3 nucleotides are TGTGCCAGCAGCCCGGGACAGGGTAGGCAGCCCCAGCATTTT. Its translation is CASSPGQGRQPQHF.

This clonotype was seen a handful of times. The chain couples TRBV7-2 to TRBJ1-1, with a weak D call TRBD1 (6 bases). V lost 7 bases, J lost 6 bases, and 18 bases lay in between. Germline assignment: CDR1 SGHTA and CDR2 FQGNSA. The CDR3 is 14 residues long. CDR3 bases: TGTGCCAGCACAATCGGGGCAGGGGTTCCTGAAGCTTTCTTT. Translating it yields CASTIGAGVPEAFF.

There are a few counts of this clonotype. This chain uses TRBV6-6 with TRBJ2-3; D ambiguous. The CDR3 runs to 15 residues. V shed 7 bases and J shed 0 bases, with 14 bases lying between them. In germline, CDR1 is MNHNY, CDR2 SVGAGI (reference sequence). The CDR3 DNA reads TGTGCCAGCACTCCTAGAGACAAAAGCACAGATACGCAGTATTTT. This gives the protein CASTPRDKSTDTQYF.

The genes are TRBV10-3 and TRBJ2-7; D call uncertain. The CDR3 extends over 12 amino acids. Germline loops: CDR1 ENHRY, CDR2 SYGVKD. Between the trimmed V and J ends, which lost 0 bases and 9 bases, there was a span of 9 bases. Written as DNA, the CDR3 is TGTGCCATCAGTGAGTCGAGGCCGGGGCAGTACTTC. This sequence encodes CAISESRPGQYF.

The V gene is TRBV9, the J gene TRBJ2-1, with 9 bases aligning to TRBD2. The CDR3 extends over 16 amino acids. Germline CDR1 reads SGDLS; CDR2 reads YYNGEE. The V segment lost 1 base and the J segment 7 bases; nucleotides outside the gene matches: 9. CDR3 coding DNA: TGTGCCAGCAGCGTACGGCGGGAGGGCCGGAGGAATGAGCAGTTCTTC. Encoded protein: CASSVRREGRRNEQFF.

J is TRBJ2-3 and V is TRBV6-2 or TRBV6-3; TRBD1 matches at 7 bases. The V gene's germline CDR1 is MNHEY and CDR2 SVGEGT. This CDR3 is built from 16 residues. The V segment lost 6 bases and the J segment 2 bases; nucleotides outside the gene matches: 11. CDR3 in DNA: TGTGCCAGCAGCCCCGACCGGACAGGAATCACAGATACGCAGTATTTT. This translates into CASSPDRTGITDTQYF.

This sequence joins TRBV10-2 and TRBJ2-1; D gene ambiguous. The CDR3 runs 14 residues. With 3 bases removed from V and 8 bases from J, the gap between germline ends came to 14 bases. From germline, CDR1 is WSHSY and CDR2 SAAADI. The CDR3 loop is CASSEGAYSDEQFF. CDR3 DNA: TGCGCCAGCAGTGAAGGAGCCTATTCCGATGAGCAGTTCTTC.

J is TRBJ1-1 and V is TRBV6-2 or TRBV6-3, with 9 nucleotides matching TRBD1. The CDR3 extends over 12 amino acids. The germline gives CDR1 MNHEY, CDR2 SVGEGT. Unmatched junction bases numbered 4, after V lost 11 bases and J lost 3 bases. The CDR3 coding sequence is TGTGCCGGACGACAGGGGGACACTGAAGCTTTCTTT. This gives the protein CAGRQGDTEAFF.

This chain connects TRBV4-1 to TRBJ2-5, with 9 bases that match TRBD1. Germline values: CDR1 MGHRA, CDR2 YSYEKL. This CDR3 has 16 amino acids. The trim removed 1 base at V and 4 bases at J, leaving 7 bases unmatched. In DNA, the CDR3 is TGCGCCAGCAGCCAAGGACCGGGACAGGGTGTAGAGACCCAGTACTTC. Translating it yields CASSQGPGQGVETQYF.

Ten or more counts support this clonotype. The V and J genes are TRBV7-2 and TRBJ2-7; D is perhaps TRBD1 or TRBD2 (8 bases each). This CDR3 has 18 amino acids. V lost 6 bases, J lost 0 bases, and 24 bases lay in between. Germline V gene sequence: CDR1 SGHTA, CDR2 FQGNSA. The CDR3 loop reads CASSYRGSSGASSYEQYF. CDR3 DNA sequence: TGTGCCAGCAGTTACAGGGGGAGTAGCGGGGCCTCCTCCTACGAGCAGTACTTC.

This clonotype was observed a handful of times. The chain links TRBV4-2 to TRBJ2-1; 15 bases line up with TRBD2. CDR3 size: 15 residues. V lost 3 bases, J lost 8 bases, and 2 bases stayed unmatched. Germline CDR1 is LGHNA and CDR2 is YNFKEQ. CDR3 sequence reads: CASSQGLAGGDEQFF. CDR3 in DNA: TGTGCCAGCAGCCAGGGACTAGCGGGGGGTGATGAGCAGTTCTTC.

This rearrangement joins TRBV7-9 to TRBJ2-1, with 8 bases fitting TRBD2. The CDR3 sequence is 14 residues long. Losses at the gene ends were 4 bases for V and 6 bases for J; bases not matched to a gene: 5. Germline CDR1 and CDR2: SEHNR and FQNEAQ (reference sequence). In DNA form, the CDR3 reads TGTGCCAGCAGCTCCTTAGCGGGGTCCAATGAGCAGTTCTTC. Translation gives CASSSLAGSNEQFF.

V is TRBV7-8 and J is TRBJ2-2, with D tentatively TRBD2 (5 bases). Germline lookup yields CDR1 SGHVS and CDR2 FQNEAQ. V was shortened by 7 bases and J by 8 bases, with 23 bases between the two germline ends. This CDR3 comprises 16 residues. CDR3 bases: TGTGCCAGCACCCCTTACTATACTAGGGAAAGGGGGGAGCTGTTTTTT. Its translation is CASTPYYTRERGELFF.

The V and J genes are TRBV29-1 and TRBJ1-1; no clear D. V gave up 7 bases and J gave up 5 bases, with 11 bases separating them. The CDR3 extends over 11 amino acids. CDR1 SQVTM and CDR2 ANQGSEA come from the germline V gene. The CDR3 sequence: CSALMGTEAFF. CDR3 DNA: TGCAGCGCCTTAATGGGGACTGAAGCTTTCTTT.

This clonotype was counted between two and nine times. The genes are TRBV7-8 and TRBJ2-1; unclear D gene. V lost 0 bases and J 7 bases, leaving 13 bases between the germline ends. The CDR3 runs 15 residues. The V gene's germline CDR1 is SGHVS and CDR2 FQNEAQ. The CDR3 loop is CASSLAIRSGNEQFF. The CDR3 bases are TGTGCCAGCAGCTTAGCTATTCGGTCCGGTAATGAGCAGTTCTTC.

The chain is built from TRBV7-8 and TRBJ2-3; 8 bases agree with TRBD2. CDR1 is SGHVS and CDR2 is FQNEAQ in the germline V gene. V lost 4 bases and J lost 4; bases outside the gene matches: 1. This CDR3 spans 13 amino acids. Here the CDR3 DNA reads TGTGCCAGCAGCTGGACTAGCCCAGATACGCAGTATTTT. This codes for CASSWTSPDTQYF. Full variable domain (remainder filled in from reference TRBV7-8 and TRBJ2-3): GAGVSQSPRYKVAKRGQDVALRCDPISGHVSLFWYQQALGQGPEFLTYFQNEAQLDKSGLPSDRFFAERPEGSVSTLKIQRTQQEDSAVYLCASSWTSPDTQYFGPGTRLTVL.

This clonotype was picked up many times. The chain combines TRBV7-2 with TRBJ2-5, with 13 bases aligning to TRBD2. With V trimmed by 2 bases and J by 0 bases, 15 bases remained unmatched. Germline assignment: CDR1 SGHTA and CDR2 FQGNSA. This CDR3 comprises 21 residues. CDR3 nucleotides: TGTGCCAGCAGCTTACCCTACTCGACTAGCGGGGGGCCGAGATACCAAGAGACCCAGTACTTC. Its translation: CASSLPYSTSGGPRYQETQYF.

V and J are TRBV6-6 and TRBJ1-2; no firm D call. The germline gives CDR1 MNHNY, CDR2 SVGAGI (reference sequence). The CDR3 is 14 amino acids. The V gene lost 7 bases and the J gene lost 3 bases, with 15 bases spanning the gap. CDR3 sequence reads: CASTTGPLYYGYTF. DNA for the CDR3: TGTGCCAGCACCACCGGGCCGTTGTACTATGGCTACACCTTC.

This clonotype was observed at least ten times. The rearrangement links TRBV7-2 to TRBJ2-7; TRBD2 agrees at 7 bases. Trimming removed 2 bases from V and 0 bases from J; junction bases left unmatched: 4. This CDR3 contains 15 residues. Germline V lookup: CDR1 SGHTA, CDR2 FQGNSA. CDR3 loop: CASSLPTSLSYEQYF. Written as DNA, the CDR3 is TGTGCCAGCAGCTTACCGACTAGCCTCTCCTACGAGCAGTACTTC.

The chain carries TRBV28 and TRBJ1-5; D uncertain. The CDR3 runs 13 residues. The V end lost 6 bases, the J end lost 7 bases, and 13 bases lay between the germline ends. Germline V gene sequence: CDR1 MDHEN, CDR2 SYDVKM. The CDR3 reads CASSLGSQQPQHF. The CDR3 DNA follows: TGTGCCAGCAGCCTGGGTAGTCAACAGCCCCAGCATTTT. The full variable domain, its missing parts supplied by reference TRBV28 and TRBJ1-5, is DVKVTQSSRYLVKRTGEKVFLECVQDMDHENMFWYRQDPGLGLRLIYFSYDVKMKEKGDIPEGYSVSREKKERFSLILESASTNQTSMYLCASSLGSQQPQHFGDGTRLSIL.

The chain links TRBV6-2 or TRBV6-3 to TRBJ2-3, with 13 bases fitting TRBD2. Germline CDR1 and CDR2: MNHEY and SVGEGT. Trimming cost V 6 bases and J 3 bases; bases outside gene matches: 6. The CDR3 runs 16 residues. CDR3 bases: TGTGCCAGCAGCACCCGGACTAGCGGGAGAACAGATACGCAGTATTTT. It codes for CASSTRTSGRTDTQYF.

This clonotype was observed a few times. This chain links TRBV6-1 with TRBJ2-7, with D tentatively TRBD1 (5 bases). The CDR3 consists of 17 residues. V lost 0 bases and J 4 bases, leaving 19 bases between the germline ends. Germline CDR1 MNHNS, CDR2 SASEGT. The DNA for the CDR3 is TGTGCCAGCAGTGAAGCGCTTAGGGCTAGGGGTGGATACGAGCAGTACTTC. Translated, it gives CASSEALRARGGYEQYF.

In this sample, this clonotype turned up a few times. The CDR3 is CASNKEGAEGGYGYTF. The CDR3 nucleotides read TGTGCCAGCAACAAAGAGGGGGCAGAGGGGGGTTATGGCTACACCTTC. The chain links TRBV7-2 to TRBJ1-2; TRBD1 agrees at 7 bases. This CDR3 region has 16 residues. Trimming took 7 bases from V and 5 from J; bases not matched to a gene: 16. The V gene's germline CDR1 is SGHTA and CDR2 FQGNSA. Variable domain in full (rest from reference TRBV7-2 and TRBJ1-2): GAGVSQSPSNKVTEKGKDVELRCDPISGHTALYWYRQSLGQGLEFLIYFQGNSAPDKSGLPSDRFSAERTGGSVSTLTIQRTQQEDSAVYLCASNKEGAEGGYGYTFGSGTRLTVV.

The sample holds a few counts of this clonotype. The chain uses TRBV12-3 or TRBV12-4 and TRBJ1-1, with D possibly matching TRBD1 (6 bases). Trimming stripped 3 bases from V and 1 base from J, with 18 bases between. The CDR3 extends over 17 amino acids. The CDR3 sequence: CASSFTRGGQGNTEAFF. The CDR3 coding sequence is TGTGCCAGCAGTTTTACCCGGGGGGGGCAAGGGAACACTGAAGCTTTCTTT.

The J gene is TRBJ2-7, the V gene TRBV7-8; D could derive from TRBD1 or TRBD2 (6 bases each). The CDR3 extends over 15 amino acids. V lost 5 bases and J lost 1, with 15 bases in between. Germline assignment: CDR1 SGHVS and CDR2 FQNEAQ. CDR3 protein: CASSPEGGSSYEQYF. The CDR3 DNA reads as TGTGCCAGCAGCCCAGAAGGGGGGTCGTCCTACGAGCAGTACTTC. Full variable domain (missing parts from reference TRBV7-8 and TRBJ2-7): GAGVSQSPRYKVAKRGQDVALRCDPISGHVSLFWYQQALGQGPEFLTYFQNEAQLDKSGLPSDRFFAERPEGSVSTLKIQRTQQEDSAVYLCASSPEGGSSYEQYFGPGTRLTVT.

Ten or more counts support this clonotype. The gene calls are TRBV7-2 and TRBJ2-5; D remains ambiguous. V shed 3 bases and J shed 1 base, with 6 bases lying between them. CDR3 length: 13 residues. Germline assignment: CDR1 SGHTA and CDR2 FQGNSA. The CDR3 region is CASSFSSQETQYF. The CDR3 DNA is TGTGCCAGCAGCTTCTCTAGCCAAGAGACCCAGTACTTC.

This clonotype occurred a few times. The rearrangement uses TRBV7-2 and TRBJ1-1; maybe TRBD1 (5 bases). V lost 4 bases and J lost 6, with 18 bases in between. There are 15 residues in the CDR3. Germline-derived CDR1 and CDR2 are SGHTA and FQGNSA. CDR3 DNA sequence: TGTGCCAGCAGCTCAGGCCCCGGGGGGGTGGCTGAAGCTTTCTTT. Residues: CASSSGPGGVAEAFF.

This clonotype was picked up a small number of times. The chain recombines TRBV7-2 with TRBJ2-1, with TRBD2 identical over 9 bases. The trim removed 1 base at V and 2 bases at J, leaving 3 bases unmatched. This CDR3 comprises 16 residues. The germline gives CDR1 SGHTA, CDR2 FQGNSA. The CDR3 loop is CASSLGERGAYNEQFF. CDR3 DNA sequence: TGTGCCAGCAGCTTAGGGGAGCGGGGGGCCTACAATGAGCAGTTCTTC.

The CDR3 region is CAISDRREDNSPLHF. The CDR3 nucleotides read TGTGCCATCAGCGACAGGCGGGAGGATAATTCACCCCTCCACTTT. This sequence joins TRBV10-3 and TRBJ1-6, with D maybe TRBD1 (6 bases). V lost 6 bases, J lost 5 bases, and 14 bases lay in between. CDR1 ENHRY and CDR2 SYGVKD come from the germline V gene. This CDR3 spans 15 amino acids.